This is a list of T cell receptor beta chains from one sample in a study of radiotherapy plus CTLA-4 blockade in lung cancer. This table comes from immunoSEQ multiplex PCR, and its TCRdb copy is limited to in-frame clones, with some not included. Of about 67,000 clones detected, roughly four fifths appear once; the ten largest clones hold roughly 15%. This material consisted of peripheral blood, taken from a patient treated with radiotherapy plus ipilimumab. The receptor source for this set is a human donor with non-small cell lung cancer whose response to radiotherapy plus ipilimumab could not be evaluated. Some clones in this sample may be carry-over from other donors' samples. The CDR3 runs from the conserved cysteine through the conserved F or W. The D gene is left open where the match is weak. Clone size appears in some rows only: once, few, many, or a class for an expanded clone.

v_call: TRBV27
clone_size: NA
j_call: TRBJ2-7
d_call: TRBD1
cdr3_aa: CASSFDRGTYEQYF
cdr3_nt: TGTGCCAGCAGTTTTGACAGGGGTACCTACGAGCAGTACTTC

v_call: TRBV2
clone_size: NA
j_call: TRBJ2-7
d_call: NA
cdr3_aa: CASSPGGYEQYF
cdr3_nt: TGTGCCAGCAGCCCTGGGGGGTACGAGCAGTACTTC

v_call: TRBV28
clone_size: NA
j_call: TRBJ1-1
d_call: TRBD1
cdr3_aa: CASSLTGGLNTEAFF
cdr3_nt: TGTGCCAGCAGTTTGACAGGGGGCTTGAACACTGAAGCTTTCTTT

v_call: TRBV28
clone_size: NA
j_call: TRBJ1-2
d_call: NA
cdr3_aa: CASSSGTHYGYTF
cdr3_nt: TGTGCCAGCAGTTCGGGGACACACTATGGCTACACCTTC

v_call: TRBV5-1
clone_size: NA
j_call: TRBJ1-3
d_call: NA
cdr3_aa: CASSFYPPGASGNTIYF
cdr3_nt: TGCGCCAGCAGCTTTTATCCACCGGGAGCCTCTGGAAACACCATATATTTT

v_call: TRBV27
clone_size: few
j_call: TRBJ2-2
d_call: TRBD1
cdr3_aa: CASWDSYTGELFF
cdr3_nt: TGTGCCAGCTGGGACAGTTACACCGGGGAGCTGTTTTTT

v_call: TRBV29-1
clone_size: NA
j_call: TRBJ1-1
d_call: NA
cdr3_aa: CSVRRGLFTEAFF
cdr3_nt: TGCAGCGTTCGACGTGGACTCTTCACTGAAGCTTTCTTT

v_call: TRBV9
clone_size: NA
j_call: TRBJ1-1
d_call: NA
cdr3_aa: CASSVLRNTEAFF
cdr3_nt: TGTGCCAGCAGCGTCCTCAGGAACACTGAAGCTTTCTTT

v_call: TRBV4-1
clone_size: NA
j_call: TRBJ2-5
d_call: TRBD2
cdr3_aa: CASSQEGRGERETQYF
cdr3_nt: TGCGCCAGCAGCCAAGAAGGGCGGGGGGAACGGGAGACCCAGTACTTC

v_call: TRBV7-9
clone_size: NA
j_call: TRBJ1-1
d_call: NA
cdr3_aa: CASSLEIAGRTEAFF
cdr3_nt: TGTGCCAGCAGCTTAGAAATCGCAGGGAGGACTGAAGCTTTCTTT

v_call: TRBV28
clone_size: NA
j_call: TRBJ1-4
d_call: NA
cdr3_aa: CASSYPGGTNEKLFF
cdr3_nt: TGTGCCAGCAGTTACCCGGGGGGGACTAATGAAAAACTGTTTTTT

v_call: TRBV18
clone_size: NA
j_call: TRBJ1-1
d_call: NA
cdr3_aa: CASSTGQYGTGTEAFF
cdr3_nt: TGTGCCAGCTCAACCGGACAGTACGGGACGGGGACTGAAGCTTTCTTT

v_call: TRBV2
clone_size: NA
j_call: TRBJ2-7
d_call: TRBD1
cdr3_aa: CASSESWTGGYEQYF
cdr3_nt: TGTGCCAGCAGTGAAAGCTGGACAGGTGGTTACGAGCAGTACTTC

v_call: TRBV6-6
clone_size: NA
j_call: TRBJ1-6
d_call: TRBD1
cdr3_aa: CASSYTPGQHNSPLHF
cdr3_nt: TGTGCCAGCAGTTACACGCCGGGACAGCATAATTCACCCCTCCACTTT

v_call: TRBV4-1
clone_size: NA
j_call: TRBJ2-7
d_call: TRBD2
cdr3_aa: CASSQSRGGIEQYF
cdr3_nt: TGCGCCAGCAGCCAGAGTCGGGGGGGCATCGAGCAGTACTTC

v_call: TRBV4-2
clone_size: NA
j_call: TRBJ1-5
d_call: TRBD1
cdr3_aa: CASSPGTGLNQPQHF
cdr3_nt: TGTGCCAGCAGCCCTGGGACAGGCCTCAATCAGCCCCAGCATTTT

v_call: TRBV5-1
clone_size: NA
j_call: TRBJ1-6
d_call: NA
cdr3_aa: CASGDGGSASPLHF
cdr3_nt: TGCGCCAGCGGAGATGGGGGGTCGGCTTCACCCCTCCACTTT

v_call: TRBV19
clone_size: NA
j_call: TRBJ2-5
d_call: NA
cdr3_aa: CATALSQAGTQYF
cdr3_nt: TGTGCCACCGCACTCTCCCAAGCCGGGACCCAGTACTTC

v_call: TRBV5-1
clone_size: NA
j_call: TRBJ2-5
d_call: TRBD2
cdr3_aa: CASSSGTSGGAEETQYF
cdr3_nt: TGCGCCAGCAGCTCCGGGACTAGCGGGGGGGCGGAGGAGACCCAGTACTTC

v_call: TRBV4-1
clone_size: once
j_call: TRBJ1-2
d_call: NA
cdr3_aa: CASSQPDTLYLYGYTF
cdr3_nt: TGTGCCAGCAGCCAACCGGACACGCTTTACCTCTATGGCTACACCTTC

v_call: TRBV7-8
clone_size: NA
j_call: TRBJ1-4
d_call: TRBD1
cdr3_aa: CASSLDRAVGKLFF
cdr3_nt: TGTGCCAGCAGCTTGGACAGGGCGGTGGGTAAACTGTTTTTT

v_call: TRBV7-2
clone_size: NA
j_call: TRBJ2-1
d_call: TRBD2
cdr3_aa: CASSLSGGSYNEQFF
cdr3_nt: TGTGCCAGCAGCTTGTCGGGGGGGAGCTACAATGAGCAGTTCTTC

v_call: TRBV10-3
clone_size: few
j_call: TRBJ2-2
d_call: TRBD2
cdr3_aa: CAISEGLAANTGELFF
cdr3_nt: TGTGCCATCAGTGAGGGGCTAGCGGCGAACACCGGGGAGCTGTTTTTT

v_call: TRBV6-6
clone_size: NA
j_call: TRBJ1-6
d_call: NA
cdr3_aa: CASSYGDNSPLHF
cdr3_nt: TGTGCCAGCAGTTACGGAGATAATTCACCCCTCCACTTT

v_call: TRBV4-2
clone_size: NA
j_call: TRBJ2-1
d_call: TRBD2
cdr3_aa: CASSPARGSSSYNEQFF
cdr3_nt: TGTGCCAGCAGCCCAGCGCGGGGGTCGAGCTCCTACAATGAGCAGTTCTTC

v_call: TRBV7-9
clone_size: NA
j_call: TRBJ2-5
d_call: NA
cdr3_aa: CASSLARDNLEETQYF
cdr3_nt: TGTGCCAGCAGCCTAGCCCGGGACAACCTCGAGGAGACCCAGTACTTC

v_call: TRBV4-1
clone_size: few
j_call: TRBJ1-3
d_call: TRBD1
cdr3_aa: CASSHPEDRASGNTIYF
cdr3_nt: TGCGCCAGCAGCCACCCCGAGGACAGGGCCTCTGGAAACACCATATATTTT

v_call: TRBV7-8
clone_size: NA
j_call: TRBJ2-7
d_call: TRBD2
cdr3_aa: CASSPNDLTSGLYEQYF
cdr3_nt: TGTGCCAGCAGCCCGAACGACTTGACTAGCGGGCTATACGAGCAGTACTTC

v_call: TRBV5-4
clone_size: NA
j_call: TRBJ1-2
d_call: NA
cdr3_aa: CASSPGGGNYGYTF
cdr3_nt: TGTGCCAGCAGCCCGGGAGGTGGTAACTATGGCTACACCTTC

v_call: TRBV28
clone_size: few
j_call: TRBJ1-6
d_call: TRBD1
cdr3_aa: CASSLQTGESPLHF
cdr3_nt: TGTGCCAGCAGTTTACAAACAGGGGAATCACCCCTCCACTTT

v_call: TRBV4-2
clone_size: NA
j_call: TRBJ2-5
d_call: NA
cdr3_aa: CASSPAPGTLQETQYF
cdr3_nt: TGTGCCAGCAGCCCAGCGCCCGGGACTTTGCAAGAGACCCAGTACTTC

v_call: TRBV4-3
clone_size: NA
j_call: TRBJ2-5
d_call: NA
cdr3_aa: CASSQEAVSWQETQYF
cdr3_nt: TGCGCCAGCAGCCAAGAAGCGGTCAGTTGGCAAGAGACCCAGTACTTC

v_call: TRBV6-1
clone_size: NA
j_call: TRBJ2-7
d_call: NA
cdr3_aa: CASSEGVWSYEQYF
cdr3_nt: TGTGCCAGCAGTGAAGGAGTATGGTCCTACGAGCAGTACTTC

v_call: TRBV7-2
clone_size: once
j_call: TRBJ2-7
d_call: NA
cdr3_aa: CASSLEGGPSFQQYF
cdr3_nt: TGTGCCAGCAGCTTAGAGGGGGGGCCCTCTTTTCAGCAGTACTTC

v_call: TRBV29-1
clone_size: NA
j_call: TRBJ2-3
d_call: NA
cdr3_aa: CSGEDRLSTDTQYF
cdr3_nt: TGCAGCGGGGAGGACAGGCTGAGCACAGATACGCAGTATTTT

v_call: TRBV6-1
clone_size: NA
j_call: TRBJ2-7
d_call: NA
cdr3_aa: CASGAGYEQYF
cdr3_nt: TGTGCCAGCGGGGCGGGGTACGAGCAGTACTTC

v_call: TRBV2
clone_size: NA
j_call: TRBJ2-5
d_call: NA
cdr3_aa: CASRSALETQYF
cdr3_nt: TGTGCCAGCAGAAGCGCACTTGAGACCCAGTACTTC

v_call: TRBV4-3
clone_size: NA
j_call: TRBJ1-2
d_call: TRBD1
cdr3_aa: CASSQDAGTGRVYYGYTF
cdr3_nt: TGCGCCAGCAGCCAAGACGCCGGGACAGGGAGGGTGTACTATGGCTACACCTTC

v_call: TRBV28
clone_size: NA
j_call: TRBJ1-4
d_call: TRBD1
cdr3_aa: CASNIPGTGLEKLFF
cdr3_nt: TGTGCCAGCAATATCCCCGGGACAGGGTTAGAAAAACTGTTTTTT

v_call: TRBV28
clone_size: once
j_call: TRBJ2-7
d_call: TRBD1
cdr3_aa: CASRSWGQGSSYEQYF
cdr3_nt: TGTGCCAGCAGATCCTGGGGACAGGGGTCCAGCTACGAGCAGTACTTC

v_call: TRBV6-5
clone_size: NA
j_call: TRBJ2-1
d_call: NA
cdr3_aa: CASSRTPYNEQFF
cdr3_nt: TGTGCCAGCAGTCGGACACCTTACAATGAGCAGTTCTTC

v_call: TRBV20-1
clone_size: NA
j_call: TRBJ2-5
d_call: NA
cdr3_aa: CSAGTQETQYF
cdr3_nt: TGCAGTGCCGGGACTCAAGAGACCCAGTACTTC

v_call: TRBV5-6
clone_size: NA
j_call: TRBJ2-2
d_call: TRBD2
cdr3_aa: CASSPLGGRNTGELFF
cdr3_nt: TGTGCCAGCAGCCCCCTTGGCGGGAGAAACACCGGGGAGCTGTTTTTT

v_call: TRBV7-2
clone_size: NA
j_call: TRBJ2-3
d_call: TRBD2
cdr3_aa: CASSLRLAGGADTQYF
cdr3_nt: TGTGCCAGCAGCCTTAGACTAGCGGGGGGCGCAGATACGCAGTATTTT

v_call: TRBV16
clone_size: NA
j_call: TRBJ2-2
d_call: NA
cdr3_aa: CASSQSAGDRELFF
cdr3_nt: TGTGCCAGCAGCCAATCGGCAGGGGACCGGGAGCTGTTTTTT

v_call: TRBV7-2
clone_size: NA
j_call: TRBJ1-5
d_call: TRBD1
cdr3_aa: CASSFSGTGYSNQPQHF
cdr3_nt: TGTGCCAGCAGCTTTTCCGGGACAGGGTATAGCAATCAGCCCCAGCATTTT

v_call: TRBV2
clone_size: NA
j_call: TRBJ1-1
d_call: TRBD1
cdr3_aa: CASTPGQGGAFF
cdr3_nt: TGTGCCAGCACGCCGGGACAGGGAGGGGCTTTCTTT

v_call: TRBV5-4
clone_size: NA
j_call: TRBJ2-5
d_call: NA
cdr3_aa: CASSLDSRETQYF
cdr3_nt: TGTGCCAGCAGCTTGGACAGTCGGGAGACCCAGTACTTC

v_call: TRBV11-2
clone_size: NA
j_call: TRBJ1-1
d_call: TRBD1
cdr3_aa: CASSSSPGGNTEAFF
cdr3_nt: TGTGCCAGCAGCTCCTCCCCAGGGGGGAACACTGAAGCTTTCTTT

v_call: TRBV7-9
clone_size: NA
j_call: TRBJ2-7
d_call: NA
cdr3_aa: CASSFPDRQAGVSYEQYF
cdr3_nt: TGTGCCAGCAGCTTCCCCGACCGTCAGGCCGGGGTTTCCTACGAGCAGTACTTC

v_call: TRBV30
clone_size: NA
j_call: TRBJ2-6
d_call: NA
cdr3_aa: CAPHQVSGANVLTF
cdr3_nt: TGTGCCCCTCACCAGGTTTCTGGGGCCAACGTCCTGACTTTC

v_call: TRBV9
clone_size: few
j_call: TRBJ2-7
d_call: TRBD2
cdr3_aa: CASSPQAGGLASYEQYF
cdr3_nt: TGTGCCAGCAGCCCCCAGGCGGGGGGATTAGCCTCCTACGAGCAGTACTTC

v_call: TRBV4-1
clone_size: NA
j_call: TRBJ1-2
d_call: TRBD1
cdr3_aa: CASSPGDRTTYGYTF
cdr3_nt: TGCGCCAGCAGCCCCGGGGACAGGACCACCTATGGCTACACCTTC

v_call: TRBV9
clone_size: NA
j_call: TRBJ1-6
d_call: NA
cdr3_aa: CASSVAVGDSPLHF
cdr3_nt: TGTGCCAGCAGCGTAGCTGTCGGGGATTCACCCCTCCACTTT

v_call: TRBV2
clone_size: NA
j_call: TRBJ1-1
d_call: NA
cdr3_aa: CASIKGPGTEAFF
cdr3_nt: TGTGCCAGCATTAAGGGCCCAGGGACTGAAGCTTTCTTT

v_call: TRBV9
clone_size: NA
j_call: TRBJ1-3
d_call: NA
cdr3_aa: CASSLRESVGNTIYF
cdr3_nt: TGTGCCAGCAGCCTCAGGGAAAGCGTGGGAAACACCATATATTTT

v_call: TRBV7-9
clone_size: few
j_call: TRBJ2-3
d_call: TRBD1
cdr3_aa: CASSQGQGEVTDTQYF
cdr3_nt: TGTGCCAGCAGCCAGGGACAGGGGGAAGTGACAGATACGCAGTATTTT